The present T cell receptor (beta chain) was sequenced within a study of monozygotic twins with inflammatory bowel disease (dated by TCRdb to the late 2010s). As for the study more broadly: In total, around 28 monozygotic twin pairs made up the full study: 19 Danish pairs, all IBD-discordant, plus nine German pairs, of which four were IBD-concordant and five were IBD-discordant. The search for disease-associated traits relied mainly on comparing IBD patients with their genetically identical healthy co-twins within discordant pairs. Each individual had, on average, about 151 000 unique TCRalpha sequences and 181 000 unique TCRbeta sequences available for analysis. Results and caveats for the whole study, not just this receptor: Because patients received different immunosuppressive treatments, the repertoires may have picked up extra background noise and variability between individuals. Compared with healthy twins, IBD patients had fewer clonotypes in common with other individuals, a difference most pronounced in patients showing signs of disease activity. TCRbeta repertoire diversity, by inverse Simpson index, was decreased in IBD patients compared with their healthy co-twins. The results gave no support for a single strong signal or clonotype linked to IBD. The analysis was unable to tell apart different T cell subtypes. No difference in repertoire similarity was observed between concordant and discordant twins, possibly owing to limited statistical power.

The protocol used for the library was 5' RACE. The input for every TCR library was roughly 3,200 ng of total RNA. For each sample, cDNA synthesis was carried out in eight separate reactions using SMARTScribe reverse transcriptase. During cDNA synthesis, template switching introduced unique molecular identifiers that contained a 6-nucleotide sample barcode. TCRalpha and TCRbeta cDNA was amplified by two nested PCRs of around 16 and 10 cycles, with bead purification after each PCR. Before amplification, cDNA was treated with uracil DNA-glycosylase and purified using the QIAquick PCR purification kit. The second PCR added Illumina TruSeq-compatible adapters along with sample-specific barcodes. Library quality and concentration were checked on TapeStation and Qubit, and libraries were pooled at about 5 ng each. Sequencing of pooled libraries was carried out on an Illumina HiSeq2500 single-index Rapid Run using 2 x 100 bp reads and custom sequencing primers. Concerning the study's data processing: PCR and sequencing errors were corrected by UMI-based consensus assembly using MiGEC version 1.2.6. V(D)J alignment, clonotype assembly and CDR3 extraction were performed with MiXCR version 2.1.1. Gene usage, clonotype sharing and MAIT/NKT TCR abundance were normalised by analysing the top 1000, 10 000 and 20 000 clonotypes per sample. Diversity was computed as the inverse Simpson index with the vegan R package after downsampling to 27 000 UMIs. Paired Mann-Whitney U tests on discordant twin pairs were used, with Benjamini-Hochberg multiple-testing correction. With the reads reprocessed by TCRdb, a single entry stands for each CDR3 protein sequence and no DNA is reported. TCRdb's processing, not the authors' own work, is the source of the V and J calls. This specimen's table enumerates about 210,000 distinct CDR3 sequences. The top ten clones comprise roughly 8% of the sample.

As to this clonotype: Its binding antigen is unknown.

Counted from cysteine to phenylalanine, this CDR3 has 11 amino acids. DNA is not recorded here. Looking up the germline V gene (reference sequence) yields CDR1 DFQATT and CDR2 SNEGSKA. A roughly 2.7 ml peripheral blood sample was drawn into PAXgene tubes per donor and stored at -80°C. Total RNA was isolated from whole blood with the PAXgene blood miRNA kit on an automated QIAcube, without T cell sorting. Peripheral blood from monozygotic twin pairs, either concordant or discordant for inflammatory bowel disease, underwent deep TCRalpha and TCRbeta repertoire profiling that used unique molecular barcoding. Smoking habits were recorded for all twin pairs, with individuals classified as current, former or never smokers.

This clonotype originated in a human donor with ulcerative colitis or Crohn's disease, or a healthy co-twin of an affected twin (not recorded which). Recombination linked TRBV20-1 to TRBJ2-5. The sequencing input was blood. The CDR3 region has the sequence CSARGEETQYF.